This T cell receptor beta chain was recovered during a study of T cells after yellow fever vaccination. Findings of the study overall: Most clones from primary vaccination were detected again post-booster (96% CD4, roughly 85% CD8). One caveat is that FACS-sorted repertoires could contain abundant clonotypes contaminating from the bulk population. Just a small share of clonotypes turned up in the CD4 compartment as well as the CD8 compartment.

As for this clonotype: Its antigen remains unknown.

Trimming cost V 10 bases and J 5 bases, with 11 bases left between them. This CDR3 spans 11 amino acids. TCR cDNA was made by 5'RACE template switching, adding a universal primer site and UMIs. TCRdb re-called the 5' RACE reads with MiXCR, one entry per CDR3 protein. The table has approximately 610,000 distinct CDR3 sequences, about a sixth seen once. Specimen: PBMCs, collected 4 to 6 days after the first yellow fever vaccination. This sequence joins TRBV12-3 or TRBV12-4 and TRBJ1-1; D might be TRBD1 (5 bases). The sequence came from a young man who received the YFV17D yellow fever vaccine. The CDR3 loop reads CATGAWTEAFF. CDR3 nucleotides: TGTGCCACCGGGGCGTGGACTGAAGCTTTCTTT.